These T cell receptor beta chains were read from a single sample in a study of T cell responses to AZD1222 COVID-19 vaccine. The data were produced by immunoSEQ multiplex PCR, yet TCRdb's version contains in-frame clones alone and is incomplete. The repertoire holds more than 150,000 clones, with approximately 92% as singletons. The specimen comprised peripheral blood, sampled on day 0 of AZD1222 vaccination. These receptors all stem from an adult in good health. Both conserved end residues are part of each CDR3. Each record gives: V gene, CDR3 protein.

V gene: TRBV4-2
CDR3 protein: CASSQDPRTASNEKLFF

V gene: TRBV15
CDR3 protein: CATSRDLGAEAFF

V gene: TRBV11-1
CDR3 protein: CASSSDRGPTEAFF

V gene: TRBV19
CDR3 protein: CASSQEGTNEKLFF

V gene: TRBV10-3
CDR3 protein: CAIRVETPSERAFF

V gene: TRBV3-1/TRBV3-2
CDR3 protein: CASSRGVNTEAFF

V gene: TRBV18
CDR3 protein: CASSPWADRGNEQFF

V gene: TRBV6-5
CDR3 protein: CASETGTSGETQYF

V gene: TRBV28
CDR3 protein: CASSRSEVQTYGYTF

V gene: TRBV7-9
CDR3 protein: CASSSTYYEQYF

V gene: TRBV18
CDR3 protein: CASSSYLDKSYEQYF

V gene: TRBV28
CDR3 protein: CASSLGTGEGNEQFF

V gene: TRBV5-6
CDR3 protein: CASSLQGYGSSQPQHF

V gene: TRBV7-2
CDR3 protein: CASSLAAGSSYEQYF

V gene: TRBV28
CDR3 protein: CASSDYRGLNTF

V gene: TRBV6-5
CDR3 protein: CASSYRGRGPQHF

V gene: TRBV3-1/TRBV3-2
CDR3 protein: CASSRGLTIYNEQFF

V gene: TRBV14
CDR3 protein: CASSQEYRTGDGYTF

V gene: TRBV4-2
CDR3 protein: CASSQDRGNYGYTF

V gene: TRBV2
CDR3 protein: CASSEGQGGYNEQFF

V gene: TRBV18
CDR3 protein: CASYGWDSTGELFF

V gene: TRBV7-8
CDR3 protein: CASRLDREGGYTF

V gene: TRBV5-1
CDR3 protein: CASSFREGGPTEAFF

V gene: TRBV11-2
CDR3 protein: CASSLEGFPYNEQFF

V gene: TRBV18
CDR3 protein: CASSPLGTGNNNEQFF

V gene: TRBV30
CDR3 protein: CAWSRGQPEAFF

V gene: TRBV7-9
CDR3 protein: CASSLAAGDGYTF

V gene: TRBV24-1
CDR3 protein: CATENEQGSGYTF

V gene: TRBV18
CDR3 protein: CASSPVAGTRNEQFF

V gene: TRBV11-2
CDR3 protein: CASSLVTLALNEQFF

V gene: TRBV28
CDR3 protein: CASSGQAYSGANVLTF

V gene: TRBV6-5
CDR3 protein: CASRRGRYNYGYTF

V gene: TRBV27
CDR3 protein: CASSSPAGDGINQPQHF

V gene: TRBV19
CDR3 protein: CASSIGTRGNQPQHF

V gene: TRBV2
CDR3 protein: CASRGLDSPLHF

V gene: TRBV7-2
CDR3 protein: CASSLDLDYQRVQFF

V gene: TRBV19
CDR3 protein: CASSGLAGDSTNEQFF

V gene: TRBV5-5
CDR3 protein: CASSPERTGRTEAFF

V gene: TRBV18
CDR3 protein: CASSLTRRLAGVTGELFF

V gene: TRBV6-5
CDR3 protein: CASSYSFLRTDTQYF

V gene: TRBV5-6
CDR3 protein: CASSLGRVSNQPQHF